A selection of T cell receptor beta chains follows, all from one sample in a study of T cells in Graves' hyperthyroidism and ophthalmopathy. TCRdb used MiXCR to reprocess the multiplex PCR reads, holding one entry per CDR3 protein. The sample consists of about 520,000 distinct CDR3 sequences, around 22% of them appearing once. The sequenced material came from blood. The receptors originated from a young woman with Graves' ophthalmopathy. The CDR3 runs from the conserved cysteine through the conserved F or W. Each record gives: V gene, D gene, J gene, clone size, CDR3 protein, CDR3 DNA. The D gene is left open where the match is weak. Part of the rows lack a size; the others show once, few, many or a class for expanded clones.

V: TRBV12-3/TRBV12-4; D: TRBD1; J: TRBJ1-1; size: few; CDR3: CASSSGQGRNTEAFF; DNA: TGTGCCAGCAGCTCAGGACAGGGGAGGAACACTGAAGCTTTCTTT
V: TRBV6-1; D: NA; J: TRBJ1-1; size: NA; CDR3: CASSPAHGNTEAFF; DNA: TGTGCCAGCAGCCCTGCCCACGGGAACACTGAAGCTTTCTTT
V: TRBV9; D: TRBD2; J: TRBJ2-5; size: many; CDR3: CASSPGTSGGGRETQYF; DNA: TGTGCCAGCAGCCCCGGGACTAGCGGGGGGGGAAGAGAGACCCAGTACTTC
V: TRBV6-1; D: NA; J: TRBJ1-5; size: few; CDR3: CASIEHFRSNQPQHF; DNA: TGTGCCAGCATCGAGCACTTTAGGAGCAATCAGCCCCAGCATTTT
V: TRBV29-1; D: NA; J: TRBJ1-2; size: many; CDR3: CSAFDFGYTF; DNA: TGCAGCGCCTTCGATTTCGGCTACACCTTC
V: TRBV6-1; D: NA; J: TRBJ1-2; size: many; CDR3: CASSEIPQSGGYTF; DNA: TGTGCCAGCAGTGAAATTCCACAGTCCGGTGGCTACACCTTC
V: TRBV4-1; D: NA; J: TRBJ1-1; size: many; CDR3: CASSQDTAFEAFF; DNA: TGCGCCAGCAGCCAAGATACAGCGTTTGAAGCTTTCTTT
V: TRBV29-1; D: NA; J: TRBJ1-2; size: many; CDR3: CSVEDPGGLGYGYTF; DNA: TGCAGCGTTGAAGACCCCGGGGGTCTGGGCTATGGCTACACCTTC
V: TRBV10-3; D: NA; J: TRBJ1-3; size: NA; CDR3: CAPPDRRASGNTIYF; DNA: TGTGCCCCCCCGGACCGACGCGCCTCTGGAAACACCATATATTTT
V: TRBV24-1; D: TRBD1; J: TRBJ2-5; size: many; CDR3: CATSDLTGEETQYF; DNA: TGTGCCACCAGTGATTTAACAGGGGAAGAGACCCAGTACTTC
V: TRBV12-3/TRBV12-4; D: TRBD2; J: TRBJ2-5; size: NA; CDR3: CASSYLLLAGGETQYF; DNA: TGTGCCAGCAGTTACCTTCTCTTAGCGGGGGGAGAGACCCAGTACTTC
V: TRBV11-3; D: NA; J: TRBJ1-1; size: few; CDR3: CASSLNGFTEAFF; DNA: TGTGCCAGCAGCTTAAATGGGTTCACTGAAGCTTTCTTT
V: TRBV3-1; D: NA; J: TRBJ2-4; size: many; CDR3: CASSQTTDIQYF; DNA: TGTGCCAGCAGCCAAACTACGGACATTCAGTACTTC
V: TRBV29-1; D: NA; J: TRBJ1-2; size: many; CDR3: CSVVGSYGYTF; DNA: TGCAGCGTGGTTGGCAGCTATGGCTACACCTTC
V: TRBV29-1; D: NA; J: TRBJ2-7; size: many; CDR3: CSVEISRGEQYF; DNA: TGCAGCGTTGAGATAAGTAGGGGCGAGCAGTACTTC
V: TRBV6-2/TRBV6-3; D: NA; J: TRBJ1-1; size: many; CDR3: CASSYPVNTEAFF; DNA: TGTGCCAGCAGTTACCCAGTGAACACTGAAGCTTTCTTT
V: TRBV12-3/TRBV12-4; D: TRBD2; J: TRBJ2-5; size: NA; CDR3: CASSSGGARETQYF; DNA: TGTGCCAGCAGTAGCGGGGGGGCCAGAGAGACCCAGTACTTC
V: TRBV7-3; D: TRBD2; J: TRBJ2-7; size: many; CDR3: CASSLSGGMDEQYF; DNA: TGTGCCAGCAGCTTATCGGGAGGGATGGACGAGCAGTACTTC
V: TRBV11-1; D: NA; J: TRBJ2-2; size: few; CDR3: CASSWEATGELFF; DNA: TGTGCCAGCAGCTGGGAAGCCACCGGGGAGCTGTTTTTT
V: TRBV15; D: NA; J: TRBJ2-3; size: NA; CDR3: CVTSRDPGMGTDTQYF; DNA: TGTGTCACCAGCAGAGATCCGGGGATGGGGACAGATACGCAGTATTTT
V: TRBV28; D: TRBD2; J: TRBJ2-7; size: many; CDR3: CASGLAGGPGEQYF; DNA: TGTGCCAGCGGGTTAGCGGGGGGGCCTGGCGAGCAGTACTTC
V: TRBV3-1; D: TRBD1; J: TRBJ1-2; size: few; CDR3: CASSQRDRGSSDGYGYTF; DNA: TGTGCCAGCAGCCAACGGGACAGGGGAAGTTCTGACGGTTATGGCTACACCTTC
V: TRBV4-1; D: NA; J: TRBJ2-5; size: NA; CDR3: CASSQFGTQYF; DNA: TGCGCCAGCAGCCAATTTGGGACCCAGTACTTC
V: TRBV20-1; D: NA; J: TRBJ1-1; size: many; CDR3: CSARRMSPRIDTEAFF; DNA: TGCAGTGCTCGGCGTATGTCACCTAGGATCGACACTGAAGCTTTCTTT
V: TRBV6-1; D: NA; J: TRBJ2-4; size: few; CDR3: CASSANPGNIQYF; DNA: TGTGCCAGCAGTGCGAACCCCGGGAACATTCAGTACTTC
V: TRBV12-3/TRBV12-4; D: NA; J: TRBJ2-6; size: NA; CDR3: CASSLRSPGANVLTF; DNA: TGTGCCAGCAGTTTAAGGTCCCCTGGGGCCAACGTCCTGACTTTC